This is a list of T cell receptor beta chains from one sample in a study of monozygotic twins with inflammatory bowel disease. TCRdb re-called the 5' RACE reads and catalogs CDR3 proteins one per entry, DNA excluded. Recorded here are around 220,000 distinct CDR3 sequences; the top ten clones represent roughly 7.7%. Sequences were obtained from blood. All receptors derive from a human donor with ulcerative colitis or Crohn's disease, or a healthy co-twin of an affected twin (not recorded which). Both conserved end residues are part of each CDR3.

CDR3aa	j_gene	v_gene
CASSVAGAGTNTGELFF	TRBJ2-2	TRBV9
CASKGTSGGYTF	TRBJ1-2	TRBV6-2/TRBV6-3
CSASPILAGNYEQYF	TRBJ2-7	TRBV20-1
CATATDLNTEAFF	TRBJ1-1	TRBV4-1
CASSLSGTGIHGYTF	TRBJ1-2	TRBV12-3/TRBV12-4
CASTGSSYNSPLHF	TRBJ1-6	TRBV6-1
CASSKAQRTNTDTQYF	TRBJ2-3	TRBV2
CASSTGVIYNEQFF	TRBJ2-1	TRBV18
CASSQGHSGYADTQYF	TRBJ2-3	TRBV4-1
CASSPRQTYNSPLHF	TRBJ1-6	TRBV28
CSVERGPGTEAFF	TRBJ1-1	TRBV29-1
CASSWGQGSETQYF	TRBJ2-5	TRBV5-5
CASSYSQGQGKREQYF	TRBJ2-7	TRBV6-5
CSASYRLAKNYNEQFF	TRBJ2-1	TRBV20-1
CASSDQVASYEQYF	TRBJ2-7	TRBV5-1
CASRSAGPNTEAFF	TRBJ1-1	TRBV5-1
CASSLQGAAHQPQHF	TRBJ1-5	TRBV12-3/TRBV12-4
CASSEIHYEQYF	TRBJ2-7	TRBV25-1
CASSYMNPQGAPKSSYTF	TRBJ1-2	TRBV6-5
CASSNRDAGELFF	TRBJ2-2	TRBV19
CASSGGAYNSPLHF	TRBJ1-6	TRBV27
CASSRGTGPTTDTQYF	TRBJ2-3	TRBV4-2
CASRRALNTGELFF	TRBJ2-2	TRBV6-1